A single T cell receptor (beta chain) is shown here with its context. This CDR3 has 16 amino acids. Trimming left V 0 bases short and J 8 bases short, with 16 bases between. In germline, CDR1 is LNHNV, CDR2 YYDKDF (reference sequence). The source of the sample is a study of blood T cell repertoires in COVID-19. Overall study context: Acute and convalescent COVID-19 samples came from the United States, Italy and Spain. The cDNA or gDNA used as material had been derived from T cells, B-cell-depleted T cells, or PBMCs.

The authors' processing: From reference gene primer amplification, estimates of nucleated cell counts were derived. TCRdb's table, derived via immunoSEQ multiplex PCR, lists solely in-frame clones and lacks some. The V and J calls and clone size were taken over from that table, and D and trimming were inferred from the DNA. The table lists approximately 80,000 clones, around 79% of them singletons, with more than 15% in the top ten. This clonotype was sampled from a human donor in a cohort sampled during active COVID-19. The V gene is TRBV15, the J gene TRBJ1-4, with D tentatively TRBD1 (6 bases). Material: peripheral blood. In nucleotides, the CDR3 is TGTGCCACCAGCAGAGAGGGTGCGACCCAGGGGGAAAAACTGTTTTTT. This translates into CATSREGATQGEKLFF.